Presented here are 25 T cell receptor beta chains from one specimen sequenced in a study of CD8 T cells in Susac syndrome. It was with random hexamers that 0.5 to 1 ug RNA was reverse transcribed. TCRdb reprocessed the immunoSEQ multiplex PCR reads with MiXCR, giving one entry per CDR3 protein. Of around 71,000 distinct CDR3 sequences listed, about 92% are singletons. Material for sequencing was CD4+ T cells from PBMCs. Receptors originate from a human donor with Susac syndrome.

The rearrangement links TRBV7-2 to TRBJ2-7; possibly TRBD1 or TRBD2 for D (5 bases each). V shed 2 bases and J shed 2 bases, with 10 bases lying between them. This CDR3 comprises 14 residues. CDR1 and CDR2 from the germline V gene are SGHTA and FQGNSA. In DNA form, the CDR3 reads TGTGCCAGCAGCTTAACCCAGGGACCCTACGAGCAGTACTTC. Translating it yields CASSLTQGPYEQYF.

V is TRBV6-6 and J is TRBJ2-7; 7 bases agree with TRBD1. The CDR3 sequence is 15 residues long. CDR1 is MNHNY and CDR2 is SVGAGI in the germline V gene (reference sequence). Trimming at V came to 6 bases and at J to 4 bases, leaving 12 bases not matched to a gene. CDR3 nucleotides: TGTGCCAGCAGCCCGTCATGGGGACAGCTTTACGAGCAGTACTTC. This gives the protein CASSPSWGQLYEQYF.

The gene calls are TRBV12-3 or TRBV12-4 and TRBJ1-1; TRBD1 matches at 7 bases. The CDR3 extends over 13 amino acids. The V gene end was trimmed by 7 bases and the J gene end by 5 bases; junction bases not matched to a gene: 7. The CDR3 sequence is CASNDRVETEAFF. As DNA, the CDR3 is TGTGCCAGCAACGACAGGGTAGAAACTGAAGCTTTCTTT.

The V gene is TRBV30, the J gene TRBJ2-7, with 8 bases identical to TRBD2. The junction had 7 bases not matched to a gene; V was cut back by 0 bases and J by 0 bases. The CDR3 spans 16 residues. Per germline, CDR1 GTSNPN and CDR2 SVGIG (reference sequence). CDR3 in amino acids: CAWSVERGYLSYEQYF. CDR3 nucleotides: TGTGCCTGGAGTGTTGAGCGGGGGTACCTCTCCTACGAGCAGTACTTC.

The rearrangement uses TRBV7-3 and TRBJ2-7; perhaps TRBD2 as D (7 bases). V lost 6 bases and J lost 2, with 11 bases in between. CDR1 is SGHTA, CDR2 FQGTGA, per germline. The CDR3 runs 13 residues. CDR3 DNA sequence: TGTGCCAGCAGTTGGGGGGGCCCCTACGAGCAGTACTTC. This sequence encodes CASSWGGPYEQYF.

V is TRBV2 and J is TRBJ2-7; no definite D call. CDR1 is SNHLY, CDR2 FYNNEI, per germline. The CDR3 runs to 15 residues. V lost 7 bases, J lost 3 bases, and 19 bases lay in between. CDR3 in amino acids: CASKPGDLPLYEQYF. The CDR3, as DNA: TGTGCCAGCAAGCCCGGAGATCTCCCCCTCTACGAGCAGTACTTC.

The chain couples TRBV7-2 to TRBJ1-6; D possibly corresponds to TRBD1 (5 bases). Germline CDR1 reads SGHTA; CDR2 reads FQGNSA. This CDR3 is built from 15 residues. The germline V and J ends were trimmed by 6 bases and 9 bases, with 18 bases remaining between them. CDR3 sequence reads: CASSTSSGVGSPLHF. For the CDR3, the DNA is TGTGCCAGCAGTACTAGTTCGGGGGTCGGTTCACCCCTCCACTTT.

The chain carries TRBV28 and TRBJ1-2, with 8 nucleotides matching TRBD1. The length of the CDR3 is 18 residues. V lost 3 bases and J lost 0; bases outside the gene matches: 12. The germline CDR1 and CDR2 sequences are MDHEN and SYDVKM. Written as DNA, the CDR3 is TGTGCCAGCAGTTTTCCTCAGGGGACAGGACTAGCTAACTATGGCTACACCTTC. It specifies CASSFPQGTGLANYGYTF.

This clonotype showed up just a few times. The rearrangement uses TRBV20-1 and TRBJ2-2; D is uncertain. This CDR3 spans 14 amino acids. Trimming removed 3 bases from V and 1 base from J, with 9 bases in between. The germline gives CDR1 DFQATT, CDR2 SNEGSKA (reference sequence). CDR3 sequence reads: CSASDRRNTGELFF. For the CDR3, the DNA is TGCAGTGCTAGTGACCGGAGGAACACCGGGGAGCTGTTTTTT.

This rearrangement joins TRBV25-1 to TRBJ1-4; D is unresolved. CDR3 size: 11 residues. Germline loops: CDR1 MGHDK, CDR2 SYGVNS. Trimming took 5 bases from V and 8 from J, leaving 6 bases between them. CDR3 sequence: CASSLAEKLFF. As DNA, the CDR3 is TGTGCCAGCAGTCTGGCCGAAAAACTGTTTTTT.

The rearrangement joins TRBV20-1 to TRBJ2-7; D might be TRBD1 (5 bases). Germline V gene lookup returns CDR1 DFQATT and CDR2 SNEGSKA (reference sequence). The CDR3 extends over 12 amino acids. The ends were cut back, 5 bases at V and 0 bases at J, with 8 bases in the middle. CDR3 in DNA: TGCAGTGCTGGGGCGGCCTCCTACGAGCAGTACTTC. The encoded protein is CSAGAASYEQYF.

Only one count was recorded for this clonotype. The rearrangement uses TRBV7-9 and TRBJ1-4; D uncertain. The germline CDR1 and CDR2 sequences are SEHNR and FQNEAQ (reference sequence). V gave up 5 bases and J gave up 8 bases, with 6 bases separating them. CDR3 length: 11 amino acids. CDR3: CASSAGEKLFF. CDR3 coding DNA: TGTGCCAGCAGCGCAGGCGAAAAACTGTTTTTT.

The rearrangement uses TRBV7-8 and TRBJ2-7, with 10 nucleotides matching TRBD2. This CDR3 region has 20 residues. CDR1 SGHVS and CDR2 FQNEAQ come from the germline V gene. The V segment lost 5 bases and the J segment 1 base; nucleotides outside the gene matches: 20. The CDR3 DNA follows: TGTGCCAGCAGCGCCGAGGACAACCCGGGACTAGCGCCGATATCCTACGAGCAGTACTTC. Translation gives CASSAEDNPGLAPISYEQYF.

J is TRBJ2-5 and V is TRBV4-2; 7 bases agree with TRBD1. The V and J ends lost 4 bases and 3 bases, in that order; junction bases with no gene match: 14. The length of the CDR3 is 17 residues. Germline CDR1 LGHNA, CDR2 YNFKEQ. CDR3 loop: CASSRSWQGETEETQYF. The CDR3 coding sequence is TGTGCCAGCAGCCGAAGCTGGCAGGGGGAGACGGAAGAGACCCAGTACTTC.

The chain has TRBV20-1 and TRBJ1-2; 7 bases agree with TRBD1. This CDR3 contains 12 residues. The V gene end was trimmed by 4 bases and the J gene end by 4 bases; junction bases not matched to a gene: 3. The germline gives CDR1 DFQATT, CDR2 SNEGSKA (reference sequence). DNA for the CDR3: TGCAGTGCTATGAGGGACAGCTATGGCTACACCTTC. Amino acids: CSAMRDSYGYTF.

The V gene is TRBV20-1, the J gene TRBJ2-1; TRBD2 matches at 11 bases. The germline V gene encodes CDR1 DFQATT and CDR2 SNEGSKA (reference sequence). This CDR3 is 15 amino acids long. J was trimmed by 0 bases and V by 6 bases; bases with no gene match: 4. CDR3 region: CSARTSGSSYNEQFF. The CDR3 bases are TGCAGTGCGCGGACTAGCGGGTCCTCCTACAATGAGCAGTTCTTC.

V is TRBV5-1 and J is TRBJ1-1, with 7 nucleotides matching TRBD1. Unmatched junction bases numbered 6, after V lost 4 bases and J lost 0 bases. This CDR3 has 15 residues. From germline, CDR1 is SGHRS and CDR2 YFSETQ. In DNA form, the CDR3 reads TGCGCCAGCAGCCTAACAGGGGTTATGAACACTGAAGCTTTCTTT. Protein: CASSLTGVMNTEAFF.

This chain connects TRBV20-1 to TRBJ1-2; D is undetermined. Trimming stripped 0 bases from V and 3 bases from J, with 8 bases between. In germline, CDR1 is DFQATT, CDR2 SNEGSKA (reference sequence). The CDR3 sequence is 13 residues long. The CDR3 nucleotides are TGCAGTGCTAGAGAAAAGGTCGACTATGGCTACACCTTC. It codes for CSAREKVDYGYTF.

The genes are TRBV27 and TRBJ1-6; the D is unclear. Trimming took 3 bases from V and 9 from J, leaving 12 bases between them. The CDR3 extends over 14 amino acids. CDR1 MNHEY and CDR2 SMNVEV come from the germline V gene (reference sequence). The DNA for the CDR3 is TGTGCCAGCAGTTTTCGGGCGGTAGGTTCACCCCTCCACTTT. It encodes CASSFRAVGSPLHF.

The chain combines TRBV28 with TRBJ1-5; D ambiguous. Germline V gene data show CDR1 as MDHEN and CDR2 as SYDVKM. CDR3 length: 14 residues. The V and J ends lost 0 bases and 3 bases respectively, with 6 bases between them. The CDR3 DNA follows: TGTGCCAGCAGTTTATGGATGAACAATCAGCCCCAGCATTTT. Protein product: CASSLWMNNQPQHF. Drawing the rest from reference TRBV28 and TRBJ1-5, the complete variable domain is DVKVTQSSRYLVKRTGEKVFLECVQDMDHENMFWYRQDPGLGLRLIYFSYDVKMKEKGDIPEGYSVSREKKERFSLILESASTNQTSMYLCASSLWMNNQPQHFGDGTRLSIL.

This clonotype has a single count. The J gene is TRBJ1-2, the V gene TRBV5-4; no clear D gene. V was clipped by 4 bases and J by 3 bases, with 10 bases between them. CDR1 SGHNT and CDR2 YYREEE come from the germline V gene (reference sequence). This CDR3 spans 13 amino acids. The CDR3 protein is CASSPDVYYGYTF. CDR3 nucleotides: TGTGCCAGCAGCCCAGACGTTTACTATGGCTACACCTTC.

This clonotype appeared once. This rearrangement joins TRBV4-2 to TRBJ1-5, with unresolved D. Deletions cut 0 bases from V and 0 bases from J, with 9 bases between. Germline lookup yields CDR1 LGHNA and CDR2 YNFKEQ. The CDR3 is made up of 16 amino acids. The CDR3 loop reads CASSQDRWGSNQPQHF. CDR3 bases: TGTGCCAGCAGCCAAGATAGGTGGGGTAGCAATCAGCCCCAGCATTTT.

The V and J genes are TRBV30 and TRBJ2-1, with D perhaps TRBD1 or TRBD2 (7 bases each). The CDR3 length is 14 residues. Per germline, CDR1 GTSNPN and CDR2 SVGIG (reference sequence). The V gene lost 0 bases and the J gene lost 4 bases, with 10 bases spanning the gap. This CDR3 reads CAWSVRGGYNEQFF. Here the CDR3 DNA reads TGTGCCTGGAGTGTCAGGGGGGGATACAATGAGCAGTTCTTC.

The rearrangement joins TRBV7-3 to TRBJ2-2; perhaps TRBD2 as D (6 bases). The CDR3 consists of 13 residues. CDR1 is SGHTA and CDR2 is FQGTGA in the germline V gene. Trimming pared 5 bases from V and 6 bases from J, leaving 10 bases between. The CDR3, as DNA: TGTGCCAGCAGCCCGCCGGGGGCCGGGGAGCTGTTTTTT. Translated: CASSPPGAGELFF.

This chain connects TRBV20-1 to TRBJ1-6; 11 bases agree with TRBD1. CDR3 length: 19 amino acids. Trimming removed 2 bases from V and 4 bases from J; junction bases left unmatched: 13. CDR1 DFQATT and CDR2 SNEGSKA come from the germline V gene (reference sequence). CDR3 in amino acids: CSARLALGQGALYNSPLHF. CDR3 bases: TGCAGTGCTAGACTGGCCTTAGGACAGGGGGCACTTTATAATTCACCCCTCCACTTT.